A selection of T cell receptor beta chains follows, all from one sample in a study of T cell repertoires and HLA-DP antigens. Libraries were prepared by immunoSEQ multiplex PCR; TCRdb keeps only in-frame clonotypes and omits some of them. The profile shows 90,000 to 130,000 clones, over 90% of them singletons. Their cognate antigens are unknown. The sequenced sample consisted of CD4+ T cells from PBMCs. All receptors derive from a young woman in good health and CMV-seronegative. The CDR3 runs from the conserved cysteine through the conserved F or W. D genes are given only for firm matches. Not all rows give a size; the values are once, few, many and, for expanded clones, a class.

DNA: TGTGCCATCAGGGGCCTTATCCCGGGGCAAGAGAGCTCCTATAATTCACCCCTCCACTTT
CDR3: CAIRGLIPGQESSYNSPLHF
size: -
J: TRBJ1-6
V: TRBV10-3
D: -

DNA: TGTGCCAGCACACTAGCGGGGGTCTACAATGAGCAGTTCTTC
CDR3: CASTLAGVYNEQFF
size: -
J: TRBJ2-1
V: TRBV2
D: TRBD2

DNA: TGTGCCATCAGGTCACAGGTTAACACCGGGGAGCTGTTTTTT
CDR3: CAIRSQVNTGELFF
size: -
J: TRBJ2-2
V: TRBV10-3
D: -

DNA: TGTGCCAGCAGTCCTTTCCCCCGAAACACCGCTTACGAGCAGTACTTC
CDR3: CASSPFPRNTAYEQYF
size: -
J: TRBJ2-7
V: TRBV27
D: -

DNA: TGTGCCAGCAGCCGGACTTCCCCAAACTACGAGCAGTACTTC
CDR3: CASSRTSPNYEQYF
size: -
J: TRBJ2-7
V: TRBV5-5
D: -

DNA: TGCAGCGTGTCTACGAGCGGCTTTTATGGCTACACCTTC
CDR3: CSVSTSGFYGYTF
size: few
J: TRBJ1-2
V: TRBV29-1
D: -

DNA: TGTGCCAGCAGTTTCCCCGGGACCTACGAGCAGTACTTC
CDR3: CASSFPGTYEQYF
size: -
J: TRBJ2-7
V: TRBV28
D: -

DNA: TGTGCCAGCAGGGACTACAGGGGGCTCAATTCACCCCTCCACTTT
CDR3: CASRDYRGLNSPLHF
size: -
J: TRBJ1-6
V: TRBV27
D: TRBD1

DNA: TGTGCCAGCACCGGCATCCAGGACTTCTACTACGAGCAGTACTTC
CDR3: CASTGIQDFYYEQYF
size: once
J: TRBJ2-7
V: TRBV7-2
D: -

DNA: TGCGCCAGCAGCGCACCACCGACAGGGGGTTCGGGAAACATTCAGTACTTC
CDR3: CASSAPPTGGSGNIQYF
size: -
J: TRBJ2-4
V: TRBV5-1
D: TRBD1

DNA: TGTGCCAGCAGCGTAGTCGGACGGGAAAAAGAGACCCAGTACTTC
CDR3: CASSVVGREKETQYF
size: -
J: TRBJ2-5
V: TRBV7-3
D: -

DNA: TGTGCCAGCAGCTTAGCTCTGGCAGGGGTTTCCTCAGTGAATCAGCCCCAGCATTTT
CDR3: CASSLALAGVSSVNQPQHF
size: -
J: TRBJ1-5
V: TRBV7-8
D: -

DNA: TGCGCCAGCAGCCAGAAAGGGGAGCGTGGCTACACCTTC
CDR3: CASSQKGERGYTF
size: -
J: TRBJ1-2
V: TRBV5-1
D: -

DNA: TGTGCCAGCAGTTCCCTGGGTAGGGGGCTCGCCTATGGCTACACCTTC
CDR3: CASSSLGRGLAYGYTF
size: -
J: TRBJ1-2
V: TRBV6-5
D: TRBD1

DNA: TGTGCCTGGAGCGCCTGGGACAGGGGGGCAAATTCACCCCTCCACTTT
CDR3: CAWSAWDRGANSPLHF
size: -
J: TRBJ1-6
V: TRBV30
D: TRBD1

DNA: TGTGCCAGCAGCTCACTAGCGGGACTAAACAATGAGCAGTTCTTC
CDR3: CASSSLAGLNNEQFF
size: -
J: TRBJ2-1
V: TRBV7-9
D: TRBD2

DNA: TGCGCCAGCAGTGAGTCGCGGAGGGGGCGCGGTCCCGGGGAGCTGTTTTTT
CDR3: CASSESRRGRGPGELFF
size: -
J: TRBJ2-2
V: TRBV10-1
D: -

DNA: TGTGCCAGCACCCCGTCTAGTTTGACAGACACCATTAACTATGGCTACACCTTC
CDR3: CASTPSSLTDTINYGYTF
size: -
J: TRBJ1-2
V: TRBV4-2
D: -